This T cell receptor beta chain was retrieved from a study of cytomegalovirus exposure and HLA in healthy donors. Findings and limits, study-wide: There was a cluster of highly shared sequence variants that was likely a sequencing artifact. While the bulk of TCR sequences proved rare, some public TCRs turned up in many donors. The study reported that TCR beta sequences accurately predicted HLA-A and HLA-B alleles in most subjects.

PCR primers comprised 60 Vbeta and 13 Jbeta primers. Authors' processing steps: An analysis performed later counted about 80 million unique TCR beta chains (roughly 10 million of them shared). Produced via immunoSEQ multiplex PCR; TCRdb's table is partial and in-frame only. V and J calls and clone size are copied from that table; D and trimming were computed from the DNA. This table has roughly 67,000 clones, just under 80% appearing once. Germline values: CDR1 MGHRA, CDR2 YSYEKL. The V and J ends lost 6 bases and 2 bases, in that order; junction bases with no gene match: 2. The CDR3 covers 14 residues. Worth noting for this clone: Its antigen remains unidentified.

This chain connects TRBV4-1 to TRBJ1-3; 9 nucleotides line up with TRBD1. The TCR sequence derives from a man aged 40-49 years in good health and CMV-seronegative. The material sequenced was PBMCs. The DNA for the CDR3 is TGCGCCAGCAGTACAGGGGGCCCTGGAAACACCATATATTTT. This gives the protein CASSTGGPGNTIYF.